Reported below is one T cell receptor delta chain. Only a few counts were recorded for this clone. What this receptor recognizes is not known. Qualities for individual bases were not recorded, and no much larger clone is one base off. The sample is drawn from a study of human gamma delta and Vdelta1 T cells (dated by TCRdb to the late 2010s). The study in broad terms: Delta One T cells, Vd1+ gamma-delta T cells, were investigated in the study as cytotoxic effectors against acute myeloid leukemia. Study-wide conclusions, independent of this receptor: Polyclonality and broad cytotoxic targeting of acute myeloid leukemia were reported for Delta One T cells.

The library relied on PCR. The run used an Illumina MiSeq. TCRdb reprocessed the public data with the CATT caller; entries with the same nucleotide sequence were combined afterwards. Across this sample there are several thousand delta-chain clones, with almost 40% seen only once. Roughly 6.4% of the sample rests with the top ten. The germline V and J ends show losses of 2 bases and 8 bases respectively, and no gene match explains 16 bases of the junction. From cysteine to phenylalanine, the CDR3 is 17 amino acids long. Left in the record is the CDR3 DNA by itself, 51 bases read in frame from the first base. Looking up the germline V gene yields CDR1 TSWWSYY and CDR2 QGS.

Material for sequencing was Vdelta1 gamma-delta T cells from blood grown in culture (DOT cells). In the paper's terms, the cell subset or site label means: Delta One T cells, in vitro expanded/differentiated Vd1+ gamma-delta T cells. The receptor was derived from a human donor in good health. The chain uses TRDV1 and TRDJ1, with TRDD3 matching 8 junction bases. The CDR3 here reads CALGEFPHLLGVRKLIF. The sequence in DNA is TGTGCTCTTGGGGAATTTCCTCACTTACTGGGGGTTAGGAAACTCATCTTT.